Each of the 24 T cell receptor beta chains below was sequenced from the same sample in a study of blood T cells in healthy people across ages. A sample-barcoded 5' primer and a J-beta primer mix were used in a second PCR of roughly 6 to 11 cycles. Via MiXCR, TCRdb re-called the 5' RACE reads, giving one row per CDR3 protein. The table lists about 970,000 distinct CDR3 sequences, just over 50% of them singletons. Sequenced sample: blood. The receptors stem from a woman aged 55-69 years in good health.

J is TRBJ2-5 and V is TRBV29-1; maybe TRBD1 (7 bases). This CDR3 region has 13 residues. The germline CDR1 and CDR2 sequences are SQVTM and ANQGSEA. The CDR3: CSYSRGDQETQYF. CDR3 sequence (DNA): TGCAGTTACAGCAGGGGGGACCAAGAGACCCAGTACTTC. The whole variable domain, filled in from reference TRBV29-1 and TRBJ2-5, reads SAVISQKPSRDICQRGTSLTIQCQVDSQVTMMFWYRQQPGQSLTLIATANQGSEATYESGFVIDKFPISRPNLTFSTLTVSNMSPEDSSIYLCSYSRGDQETQYFGPGTRLLVL.

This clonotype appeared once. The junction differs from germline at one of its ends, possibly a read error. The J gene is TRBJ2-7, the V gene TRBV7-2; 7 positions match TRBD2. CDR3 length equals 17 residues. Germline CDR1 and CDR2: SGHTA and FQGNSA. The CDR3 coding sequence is TGTGCCGGCAGCTTTCAGGGTGGGAGGGGCGCAACTTACGAGCAGTACTTC. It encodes CAGSFQGGRGATYEQYF.

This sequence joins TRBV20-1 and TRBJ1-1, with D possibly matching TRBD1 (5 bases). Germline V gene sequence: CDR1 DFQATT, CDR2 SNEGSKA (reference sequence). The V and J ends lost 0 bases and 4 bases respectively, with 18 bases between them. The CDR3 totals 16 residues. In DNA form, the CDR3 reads TGCAGTGCTAGAGATTACACGGCAGCCCAGGGCACTGAAGCTTTCTTT. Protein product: CSARDYTAAQGTEAFF.

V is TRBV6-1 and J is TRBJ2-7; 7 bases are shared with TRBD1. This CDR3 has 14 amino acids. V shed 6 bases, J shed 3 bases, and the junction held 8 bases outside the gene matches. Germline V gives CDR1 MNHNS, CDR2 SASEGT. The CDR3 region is CASRIWTGNYEQYF. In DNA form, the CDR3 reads TGTGCCAGCAGAATATGGACAGGTAACTACGAGCAGTACTTC.

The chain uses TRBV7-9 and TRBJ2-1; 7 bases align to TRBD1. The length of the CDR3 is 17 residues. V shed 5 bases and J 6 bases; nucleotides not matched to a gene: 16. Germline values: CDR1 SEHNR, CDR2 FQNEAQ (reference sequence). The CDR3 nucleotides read TGTGCCAGCAGCCAGGGAAGACCGAGACAGGGACGCAATGAGCAGTTCTTC. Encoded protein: CASSQGRPRQGRNEQFF.

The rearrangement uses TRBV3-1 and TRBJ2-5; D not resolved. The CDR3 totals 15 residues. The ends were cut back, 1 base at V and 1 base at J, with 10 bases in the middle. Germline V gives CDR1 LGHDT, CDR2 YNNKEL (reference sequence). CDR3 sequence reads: CASSQANPSQETQYF. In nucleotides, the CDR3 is TGTGCCAGCAGCCAAGCCAACCCAAGCCAAGAGACCCAGTACTTC.

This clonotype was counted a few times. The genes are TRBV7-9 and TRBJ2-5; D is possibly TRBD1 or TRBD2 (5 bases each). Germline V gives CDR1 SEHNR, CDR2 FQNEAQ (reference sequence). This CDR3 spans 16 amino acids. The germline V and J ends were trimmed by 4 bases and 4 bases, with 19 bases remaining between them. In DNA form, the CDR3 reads TGTGCCAGCAGCTCCTCCGGGACCAGAAACGTAGAGACCCAGTACTTC. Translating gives CASSSSGTRNVETQYF.

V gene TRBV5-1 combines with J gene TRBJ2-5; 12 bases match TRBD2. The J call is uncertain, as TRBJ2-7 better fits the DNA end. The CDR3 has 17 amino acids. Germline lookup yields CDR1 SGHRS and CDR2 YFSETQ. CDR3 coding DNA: TGCGCCAGCAGCTTGGGAAGGGTCCGACTAGCGGGAGTCGAGCAGTACTTC. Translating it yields CASSLGRVRLAGVEQYF.

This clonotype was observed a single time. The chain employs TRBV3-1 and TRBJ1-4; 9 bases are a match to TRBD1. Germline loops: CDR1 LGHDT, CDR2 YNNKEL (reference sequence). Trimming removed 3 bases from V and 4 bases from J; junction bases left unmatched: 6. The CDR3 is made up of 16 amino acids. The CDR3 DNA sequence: TGTGCCAGCAGCCATGGGGGGACAGGGCGTAATGAAAAACTGTTTTTT. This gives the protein CASSHGGTGRNEKLFF.

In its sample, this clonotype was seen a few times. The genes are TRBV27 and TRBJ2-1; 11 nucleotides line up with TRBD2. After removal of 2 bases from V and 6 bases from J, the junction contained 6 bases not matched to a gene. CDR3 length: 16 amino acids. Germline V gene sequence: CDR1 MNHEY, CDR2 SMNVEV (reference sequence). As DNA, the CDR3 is TGTGCCAGCAGTTTACGGGCCGGGACTAGCGGCAATGAGCAGTTCTTC. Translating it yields CASSLRAGTSGNEQFF.

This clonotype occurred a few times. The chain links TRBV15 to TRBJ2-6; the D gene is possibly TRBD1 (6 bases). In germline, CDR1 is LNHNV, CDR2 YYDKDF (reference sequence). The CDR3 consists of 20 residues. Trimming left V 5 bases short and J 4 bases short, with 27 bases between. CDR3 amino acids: CATSSVGSRGYISGANVLTF. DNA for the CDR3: TGTGCCACCAGCTCGGTCGGGTCCAGGGGTTACATTTCCGGGGCCAACGTCCTGACTTTC.

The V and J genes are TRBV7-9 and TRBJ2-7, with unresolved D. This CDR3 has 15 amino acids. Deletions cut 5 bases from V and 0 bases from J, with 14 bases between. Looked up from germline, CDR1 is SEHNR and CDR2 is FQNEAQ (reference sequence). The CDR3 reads CASSPQLRSSYEQYF. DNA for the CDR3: TGTGCCAGCAGCCCCCAGCTGCGGTCCTCCTACGAGCAGTACTTC. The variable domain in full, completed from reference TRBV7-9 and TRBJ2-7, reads DTGVSQNPRHKITKRGQNVTFRCDPISEHNRLYWYRQTLGQGPEFLTYFQNEAQLEKSRLLSDRFSAERPKGSFSTLEIQRTEQGDSAMYLCASSPQLRSSYEQYFGPGTRLTVT.

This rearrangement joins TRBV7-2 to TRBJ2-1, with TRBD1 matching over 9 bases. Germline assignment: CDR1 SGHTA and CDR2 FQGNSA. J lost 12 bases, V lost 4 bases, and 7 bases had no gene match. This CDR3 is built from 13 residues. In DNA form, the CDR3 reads TGTGCCAGCAGCTCCCCACCGGGACAGGGGCAGTTCTTC. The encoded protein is CASSSPPGQGQFF. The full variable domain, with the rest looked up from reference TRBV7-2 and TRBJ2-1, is GAGVSQSPSNKVTEKGKDVELRCDPISGHTALYWYRQSLGQGLEFLIYFQGNSAPDKSGLPSDRFSAERTGGSVSTLTIQRTQQEDSAVYLCASSSPPGQGQFFGPGTRLTVL.

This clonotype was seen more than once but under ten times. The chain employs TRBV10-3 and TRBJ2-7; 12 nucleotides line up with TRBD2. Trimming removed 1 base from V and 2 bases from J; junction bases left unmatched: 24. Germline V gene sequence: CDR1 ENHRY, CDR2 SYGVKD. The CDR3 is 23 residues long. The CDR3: CAISEYLLAGGPDTLPGPYEQYF. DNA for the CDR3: TGTGCCATCAGTGAGTATCTTCTAGCGGGAGGGCCGGACACGCTACCGGGCCCCTACGAGCAGTACTTC.

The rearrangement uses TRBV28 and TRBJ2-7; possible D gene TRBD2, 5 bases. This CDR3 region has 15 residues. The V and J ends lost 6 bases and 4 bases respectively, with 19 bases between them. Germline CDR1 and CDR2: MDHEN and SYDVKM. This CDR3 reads CASRNRALRDYEQYF. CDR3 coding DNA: TGTGCCAGCAGGAACCGGGCCCTGAGGGATTACGAGCAGTACTTC. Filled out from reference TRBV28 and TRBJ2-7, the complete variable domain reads DVKVTQSSRYLVKRTGEKVFLECVQDMDHENMFWYRQDPGLGLRLIYFSYDVKMKEKGDIPEGYSVSREKKERFSLILESASTNQTSMYLCASRNRALRDYEQYFGPGTRLTVT.

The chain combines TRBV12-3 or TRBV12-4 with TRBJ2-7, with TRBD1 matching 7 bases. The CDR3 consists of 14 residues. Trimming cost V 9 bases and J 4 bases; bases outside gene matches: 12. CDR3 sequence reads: CASSLGGVRYEQYF. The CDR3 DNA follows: TGTGCCAGTAGTCTAGGGGGCGTCCGTTACGAGCAGTACTTC.

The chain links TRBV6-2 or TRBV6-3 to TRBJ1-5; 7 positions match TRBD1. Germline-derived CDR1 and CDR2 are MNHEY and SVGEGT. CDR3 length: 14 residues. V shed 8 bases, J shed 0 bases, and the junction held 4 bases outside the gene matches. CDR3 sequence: CASWDSYSNQPQHF. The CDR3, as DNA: TGTGCCAGCTGGGACAGTTATAGCAATCAGCCCCAGCATTTT.

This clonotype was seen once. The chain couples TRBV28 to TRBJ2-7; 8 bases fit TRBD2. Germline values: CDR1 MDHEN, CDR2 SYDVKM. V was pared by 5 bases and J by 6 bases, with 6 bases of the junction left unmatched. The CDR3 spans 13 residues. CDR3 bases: TGTGCCAGCAGTACAGAGCGGGAGCGCGAGCAGTACTTC. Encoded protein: CASSTEREREQYF.

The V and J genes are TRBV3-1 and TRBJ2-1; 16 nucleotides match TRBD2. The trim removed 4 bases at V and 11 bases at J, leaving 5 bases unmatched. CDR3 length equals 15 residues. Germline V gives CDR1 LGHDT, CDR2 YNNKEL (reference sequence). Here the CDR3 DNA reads TGTGCCAGCAGCCCGGGACTAGCGGGAGGGCCGCAGCAGTTCTTC. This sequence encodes CASSPGLAGGPQQFF.

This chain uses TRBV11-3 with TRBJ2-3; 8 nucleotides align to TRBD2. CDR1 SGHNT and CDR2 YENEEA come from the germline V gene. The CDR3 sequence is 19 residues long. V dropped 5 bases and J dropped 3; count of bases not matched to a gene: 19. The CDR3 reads CASSHNPGTRFRRTDTQYF. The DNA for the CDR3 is TGTGCCAGCAGCCACAACCCCGGGACTAGGTTTCGAAGGACAGATACGCAGTATTTT.

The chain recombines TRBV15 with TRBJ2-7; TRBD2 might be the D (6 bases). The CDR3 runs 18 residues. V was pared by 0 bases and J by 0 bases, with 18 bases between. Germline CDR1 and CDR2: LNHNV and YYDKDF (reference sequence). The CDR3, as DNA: TGTGCCACCAGCAGAGACTTCATAGCGGAAGAGGGCTCCTACGAGCAGTACTTC. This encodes CATSRDFIAEEGSYEQYF.

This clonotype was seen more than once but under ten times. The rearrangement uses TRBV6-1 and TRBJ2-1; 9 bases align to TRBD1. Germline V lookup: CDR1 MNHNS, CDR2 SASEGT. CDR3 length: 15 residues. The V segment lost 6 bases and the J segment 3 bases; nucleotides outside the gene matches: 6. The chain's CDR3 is CASSLRDRDYNEQFF. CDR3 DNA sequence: TGTGCCAGCAGCCTCCGGGACAGGGACTACAATGAGCAGTTCTTC.

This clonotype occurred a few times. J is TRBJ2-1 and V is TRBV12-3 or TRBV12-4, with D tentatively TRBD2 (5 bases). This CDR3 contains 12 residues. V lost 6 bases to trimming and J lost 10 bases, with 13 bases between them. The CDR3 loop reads CASRISRGEQFF. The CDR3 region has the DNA TGTGCCAGCAGAATTTCCCGGGGAGAGCAGTTCTTC.

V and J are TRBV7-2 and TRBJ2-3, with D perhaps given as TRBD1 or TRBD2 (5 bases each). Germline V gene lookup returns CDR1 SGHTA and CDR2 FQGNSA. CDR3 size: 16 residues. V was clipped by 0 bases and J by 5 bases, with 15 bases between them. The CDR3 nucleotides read TGTGCCAGCAGCTTAGCCCCGGGCCAGAGGGGAGATACGCAGTATTTT. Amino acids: CASSLAPGQRGDTQYF.